This T cell receptor (beta chain) is drawn from a study of T cells after yellow fever vaccination. Study-level results: Most clones from primary vaccination resurfaced after the booster (96% CD4, about 91% CD8). High-abundance clonotypes from the bulk population could contaminate FACS-sorted repertoires. The secondary response peaked faster, at day 5 versus 15, but was weaker.

CDR3 length equals 14 residues. The V and J ends lost 1 base and 0 bases respectively, with 6 bases between them. Germline assignment: CDR1 LGHNA and CDR2 YSLEER. This clonotype has just a few counts. Its specificity is unknown. Synthesis of TCR cDNA relied on 5'RACE template switching, which attached a universal primer site and UMIs. TCRdb recomputed calls from the 5' RACE reads with MiXCR, one row per CDR3 protein. The table includes 350,000 to 450,000 distinct CDR3 sequences, approximately 5.7% detected once. V and J are TRBV4-3 and TRBJ1-2; a weak D match, TRBD1 (5 bases). This TCR was recovered from a man aged 30 to 39 who received the YFV17D yellow fever vaccine. The source material was PBMCs, sampled 5 days after the yellow fever booster vaccination. CDR3 residues: CASSQGQSNYGYTF. The DNA for the CDR3 is TGCGCCAGCAGCCAAGGACAGTCTAACTATGGCTACACCTTC.